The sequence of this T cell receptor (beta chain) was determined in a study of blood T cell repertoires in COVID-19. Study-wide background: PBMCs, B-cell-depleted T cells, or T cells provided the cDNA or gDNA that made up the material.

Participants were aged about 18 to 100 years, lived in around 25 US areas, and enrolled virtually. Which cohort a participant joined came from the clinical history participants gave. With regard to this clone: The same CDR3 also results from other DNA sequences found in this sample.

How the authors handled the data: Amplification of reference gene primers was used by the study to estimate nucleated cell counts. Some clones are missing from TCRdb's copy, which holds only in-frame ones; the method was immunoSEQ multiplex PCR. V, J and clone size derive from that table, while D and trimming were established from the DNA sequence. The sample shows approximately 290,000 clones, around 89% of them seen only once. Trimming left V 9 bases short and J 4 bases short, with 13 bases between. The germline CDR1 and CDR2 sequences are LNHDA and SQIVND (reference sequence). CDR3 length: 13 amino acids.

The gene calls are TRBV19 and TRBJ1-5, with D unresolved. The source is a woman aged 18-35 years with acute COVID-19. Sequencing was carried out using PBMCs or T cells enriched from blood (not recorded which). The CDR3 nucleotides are TGTGCCAGCACTCGACAAGGAAATCAGCCCCAGCATTTT. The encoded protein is CASTRQGNQPQHF.